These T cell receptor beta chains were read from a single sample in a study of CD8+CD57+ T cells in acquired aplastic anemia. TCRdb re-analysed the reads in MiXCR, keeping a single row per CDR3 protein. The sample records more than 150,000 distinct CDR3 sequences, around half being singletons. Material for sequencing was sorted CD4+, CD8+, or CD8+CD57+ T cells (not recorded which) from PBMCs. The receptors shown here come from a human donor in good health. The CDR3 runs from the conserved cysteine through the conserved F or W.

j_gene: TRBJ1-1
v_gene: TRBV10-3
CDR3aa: CAISGRPRDTEAFF

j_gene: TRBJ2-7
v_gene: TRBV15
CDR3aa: CATSRGGTAHSYEQYF

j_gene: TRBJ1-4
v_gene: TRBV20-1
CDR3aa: CSARRGREKLFF

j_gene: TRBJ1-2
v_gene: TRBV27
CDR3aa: CATLPNTGANYGYTF

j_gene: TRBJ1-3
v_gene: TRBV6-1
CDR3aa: CASRSQGALQGNTIYF

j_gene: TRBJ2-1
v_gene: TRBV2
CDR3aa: CASSVNEQFF

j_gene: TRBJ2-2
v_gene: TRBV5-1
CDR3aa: CASSPGGHRGAVF

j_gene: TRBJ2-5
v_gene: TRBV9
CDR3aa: CASSVVWGRGKTQYF

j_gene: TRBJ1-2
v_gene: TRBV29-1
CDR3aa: CSARTPGQGYGYTF

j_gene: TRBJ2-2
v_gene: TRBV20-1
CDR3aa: CSLDSPPFGELFF

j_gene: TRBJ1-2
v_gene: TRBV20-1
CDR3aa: CSASAGIGNYGYTF

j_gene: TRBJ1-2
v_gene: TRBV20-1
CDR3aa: CSARGDRGDYGYTF

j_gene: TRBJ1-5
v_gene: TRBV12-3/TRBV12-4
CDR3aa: CASTGGMGNQPQHF

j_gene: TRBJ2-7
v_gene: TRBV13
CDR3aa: CASSSSAGRHPYEQYF

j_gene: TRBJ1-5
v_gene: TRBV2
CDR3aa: CASSGQGMQPQHF

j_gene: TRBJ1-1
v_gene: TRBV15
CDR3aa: CATSRSRGTEAFF

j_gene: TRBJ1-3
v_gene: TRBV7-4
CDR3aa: CASSKRGTGPSGNTIYF

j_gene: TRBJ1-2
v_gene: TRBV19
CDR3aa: CASSIQRMGYGYTF

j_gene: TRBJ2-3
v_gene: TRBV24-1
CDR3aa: CATRPWGTDTQYF

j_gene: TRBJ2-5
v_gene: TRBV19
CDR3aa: CASSLTGSPFQETQYF

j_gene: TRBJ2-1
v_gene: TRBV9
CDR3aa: CASSVGGDGVQFF

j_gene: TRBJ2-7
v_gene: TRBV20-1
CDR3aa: CSARGRGAYEQYF

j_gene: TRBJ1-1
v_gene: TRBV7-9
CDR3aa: CASSLTRNAEAFF

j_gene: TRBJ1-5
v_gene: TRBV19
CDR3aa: CASSKDSYQPQHF

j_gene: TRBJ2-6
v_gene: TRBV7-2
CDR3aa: CASSLGAGANVLTF

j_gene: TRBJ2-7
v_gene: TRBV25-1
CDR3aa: CASRPRGPNYEQYF

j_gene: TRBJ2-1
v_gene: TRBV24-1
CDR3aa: CATSDPTSGSYNEQFF

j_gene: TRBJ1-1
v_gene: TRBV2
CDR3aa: CASSSEEGTGWVTEAFF

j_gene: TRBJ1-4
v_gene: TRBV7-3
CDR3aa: CASSLGPNEKLFF

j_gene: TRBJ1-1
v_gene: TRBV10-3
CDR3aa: CAISESPRGEAFF